A selection of T cell receptor beta chains follows, all from one sample in a study of response to subunit inactivated influenza vaccine. TCRdb re-derived calls from the RT-PCR reads in MiXCR, one entry per CDR3 protein. The sample lists roughly 780,000 distinct CDR3 sequences; under 20% were seen once. The specimen comprised PBMCs from blood, sampled approximately 5 days after vaccination. These receptors all stem from a man aged 45-65 years who received an inactivated influenza vaccine. The CDR3 runs from the conserved cysteine through the conserved F or W. The order of the fields is V gene, D gene, J gene, CDR3 length, clone size, CDR3 protein, CDR3 DNA. D genes are given only for firm matches. Clone size appears in some rows only: once, few, many, or a class for an expanded clone.

v_call: TRBV7-2
d_call: TRBD1
j_call: TRBJ2-2
cdr3_length: 16
clone_size: -
cdr3_aa: CASSTGNRGVGGELFF
cdr3_nt: TGTGCCAGCAGCACCGGAAACAGGGGAGTCGGCGGGGAGCTGTTTTTT

v_call: TRBV6-1
d_call: TRBD2
j_call: TRBJ2-5
cdr3_length: 17
clone_size: few
cdr3_aa: CASSEGRVAGHQETQYF
cdr3_nt: TGTGCCAGCAGTGAGGGTCGGGTAGCGGGGCACCAAGAGACCCAGTACTTC

v_call: TRBV6-1
d_call: TRBD2
j_call: TRBJ2-5
cdr3_length: 15
clone_size: few
cdr3_aa: CASSGAGGVAETQYF
cdr3_nt: TGTGCCAGCTCTGGAGCGGGAGGGGTGGCGGAGACCCAGTACTTC

v_call: TRBV15
d_call: -
j_call: TRBJ2-7
cdr3_length: 14
clone_size: -
cdr3_aa: CATRRVPGAYEQYF
cdr3_nt: TGTGCCACTCGACGGGTCCCCGGGGCCTACGAGCAGTACTTC

v_call: TRBV4-3
d_call: -
j_call: TRBJ2-3
cdr3_length: 16
clone_size: once
cdr3_aa: CASSQDTKQGSNTQYF
cdr3_nt: TGCGCCAGCAGCCAAGATACGAAACAGGGAAGTAATACGCAGTATTTT

v_call: TRBV3-1
d_call: -
j_call: TRBJ1-5
cdr3_length: 13
clone_size: -
cdr3_aa: CASSQVNNQPQHF
cdr3_nt: TGTGCCAGCAGCCAAGTGAACAATCAGCCCCAGCATTTT

v_call: TRBV29-1
d_call: -
j_call: TRBJ1-1
cdr3_length: 11
clone_size: few
cdr3_aa: CSVGLSTEAFF
cdr3_nt: TGCAGCGTCGGACTTAGCACTGAAGCTTTCTTT

v_call: TRBV5-6
d_call: TRBD1
j_call: TRBJ2-7
cdr3_length: 15
clone_size: -
cdr3_aa: CASSLSQGAFYEQYF
cdr3_nt: TGTGCCAGCAGCTTGAGCCAGGGGGCTTTCTACGAGCAGTACTTC

v_call: TRBV10-3
d_call: -
j_call: TRBJ2-3
cdr3_length: 15
clone_size: few
cdr3_aa: CAISELVAGTDTQYF
cdr3_nt: TGTGCCATCAGTGAGCTTGTAGCGGGCACAGATACGCAGTATTTT

v_call: TRBV5-1
d_call: -
j_call: TRBJ1-2
cdr3_length: 15
clone_size: -
cdr3_aa: CASSAGVSANYGYTF
cdr3_nt: TGCGCCAGCAGCGCAGGGGTCTCCGCTAACTATGGCTACACCTTC

v_call: TRBV10-2
d_call: TRBD1
j_call: TRBJ2-3
cdr3_length: 13
clone_size: -
cdr3_aa: CASRSTGLDTQYF
cdr3_nt: TGCGCCAGCAGATCGACAGGGCTAGATACGCAGTATTTT

v_call: TRBV11-3
d_call: -
j_call: TRBJ2-2
cdr3_length: 14
clone_size: -
cdr3_aa: CASSGKGNTGELFF
cdr3_nt: TGTGCCAGCAGCGGGAAGGGGAACACCGGGGAGCTGTTTTTT

v_call: TRBV6-2/TRBV6-3
d_call: TRBD1
j_call: TRBJ1-2
cdr3_length: 15
clone_size: few
cdr3_aa: CASSSRQGLGSGYTF
cdr3_nt: TGTGCCAGCAGCTCCCGACAGGGGCTTGGCTCCGGCTACACCTTC

v_call: TRBV5-1
d_call: -
j_call: TRBJ2-3
cdr3_length: 16
clone_size: few
cdr3_aa: CASSLEGRGGTDTQYF
cdr3_nt: TGCGCCAGCAGCTTGGAAGGCAGAGGTGGAACAGATACGCAGTATTTT

v_call: TRBV9
d_call: -
j_call: TRBJ2-3
cdr3_length: 15
clone_size: -
cdr3_aa: CASSVEGARTDTQYF
cdr3_nt: TGTGCCAGCAGCGTAGAAGGGGCTCGCACAGATACGCAGTATTTT

v_call: TRBV6-5
d_call: -
j_call: TRBJ2-7
cdr3_length: 14
clone_size: few
cdr3_aa: CASSYSAQGYEQYF
cdr3_nt: TGTGCCAGCAGTTACTCGGCGCAGGGCTACGAGCAGTACTTC

v_call: TRBV12-3/TRBV12-4
d_call: TRBD1
j_call: TRBJ1-5
cdr3_length: 15
clone_size: few
cdr3_aa: CASSHTDRGNQPQHF
cdr3_nt: TGTGCCAGCAGCCATACCGACAGGGGAAACCAGCCCCAGCATTTT

v_call: TRBV5-1
d_call: TRBD1
j_call: TRBJ2-7
cdr3_length: 16
clone_size: -
cdr3_aa: CASSRQIGTGKNEQYF
cdr3_nt: TGCGCCAGCAGCCGCCAGATTGGGACAGGGAAGAACGAGCAGTACTTC

v_call: TRBV12-3/TRBV12-4
d_call: -
j_call: TRBJ2-2
cdr3_length: 13
clone_size: few
cdr3_aa: CASSFMRGGELFF
cdr3_nt: TGTGCCAGCAGTTTCATGCGGGGCGGGGAGCTGTTTTTT

v_call: TRBV20-1
d_call: -
j_call: TRBJ2-7
cdr3_length: 13
clone_size: few
cdr3_aa: CSARMGVDYEQYF
cdr3_nt: TGCAGTGCGAGGATGGGGGTGGACTACGAGCAGTACTTC

v_call: TRBV18
d_call: -
j_call: TRBJ2-1
cdr3_length: 18
clone_size: -
cdr3_aa: CASSPRSGGRPLYNEQFF
cdr3_nt: TGTGCCAGCTCACCACGTTCCGGAGGCAGGCCCCTCTACAATGAGCAGTTCTTC

v_call: TRBV12-3/TRBV12-4
d_call: TRBD1
j_call: TRBJ2-1
cdr3_length: 15
clone_size: -
cdr3_aa: CASSLRQGANNEQFF
cdr3_nt: TGTGCCAGCAGTTTGAGGCAGGGGGCTAACAATGAGCAGTTCTTC

v_call: TRBV6-5
d_call: -
j_call: TRBJ1-1
cdr3_length: 14
clone_size: few
cdr3_aa: CASSYSGGAGEAFF
cdr3_nt: TGTGCCAGCAGTTACTCGGGGGGGGCCGGTGAAGCTTTCTTT

v_call: TRBV20-1
d_call: TRBD1
j_call: TRBJ2-3
cdr3_length: 15
clone_size: -
cdr3_aa: CSAGPGTGSTDTQYF
cdr3_nt: TGCAGTGCTGGACCCGGGACAGGAAGCACAGATACGCAGTATTTT

v_call: TRBV7-3
d_call: TRBD2
j_call: TRBJ2-1
cdr3_length: 16
clone_size: -
cdr3_aa: CASSPGTSGSKYEQFF
cdr3_nt: TGTGCCAGCAGCCCGGGGACTAGCGGGAGTAAGTATGAGCAGTTCTTC

v_call: TRBV6-1
d_call: TRBD2
j_call: TRBJ2-7
cdr3_length: 14
clone_size: few
cdr3_aa: CASSRGLGGIEQYF
cdr3_nt: TGTGCCAGCAGCAGAGGACTAGGAGGGATCGAGCAGTACTTC

v_call: TRBV20-1
d_call: -
j_call: TRBJ1-6
cdr3_length: 15
clone_size: few
cdr3_aa: CSASPVFSYNSPLHF
cdr3_nt: TGCAGTGCTAGTCCAGTCTTCTCCTATAATTCACCCCTCCACTTT

v_call: TRBV15
d_call: TRBD1
j_call: TRBJ2-7
cdr3_length: 13
clone_size: -
cdr3_aa: CATAGQGPYEQYF
cdr3_nt: TGTGCCACAGCCGGACAGGGCCCCTACGAGCAGTACTTC

v_call: TRBV29-1
d_call: TRBD2
j_call: TRBJ2-3
cdr3_length: 14
clone_size: -
cdr3_aa: CSAALGGATDTQYF
cdr3_nt: TGCAGCGCCGCGCTCGGGGGGGCCACAGATACGCAGTATTTT

v_call: TRBV7-6
d_call: TRBD2
j_call: TRBJ2-7
cdr3_length: 15
clone_size: few
cdr3_aa: CASSLPLAGGAEQYF
cdr3_nt: TGTGCCAGCAGTTTACCATTGGCGGGGGGGGCCGAGCAGTACTTC

v_call: TRBV7-6
d_call: TRBD2
j_call: TRBJ2-7
cdr3_length: 17
clone_size: -
cdr3_aa: CASSAGLAGGSSYEQYF
cdr3_nt: TGTGCCAGCAGCGCGGGACTAGCGGGGGGGAGCTCCTACGAGCAGTACTTC

v_call: TRBV12-3/TRBV12-4
d_call: -
j_call: TRBJ1-5
cdr3_length: 14
clone_size: many
cdr3_aa: CASSFAGGGQPQHF
cdr3_nt: TGTGCCAGCAGTTTCGCCGGGGGGGGACAGCCCCAGCATTTT

v_call: TRBV6-5
d_call: -
j_call: TRBJ1-4
cdr3_length: 18
clone_size: few
cdr3_aa: CASSYETRGGGPNEKLFF
cdr3_nt: TGTGCCAGCAGTTACGAAACACGAGGGGGGGGCCCTAATGAAAAACTGTTTTTT

v_call: TRBV7-9
d_call: -
j_call: TRBJ2-1
cdr3_length: 16
clone_size: few
cdr3_aa: CASSASGTPKYNEQFF
cdr3_nt: TGTGCCAGCAGCGCTTCCGGGACCCCGAAATACAATGAGCAGTTCTTC

v_call: TRBV5-5
d_call: -
j_call: TRBJ1-6
cdr3_length: 16
clone_size: many
cdr3_aa: CASSRQGTGDNSPLHF
cdr3_nt: TGTGCCAGCAGCCGTCAGGGGACGGGAGATAATTCACCCCTCCACTTT

v_call: TRBV7-9
d_call: -
j_call: TRBJ2-7
cdr3_length: 14
clone_size: -
cdr3_aa: CASSLGTQIYEQYF
cdr3_nt: TGTGCCAGCAGCTTAGGGACGCAGATCTACGAGCAGTACTTC

v_call: TRBV29-1
d_call: TRBD2
j_call: TRBJ2-5
cdr3_length: 14
clone_size: many
cdr3_aa: CSVEEWRERQTQYF
cdr3_nt: TGCAGCGTTGAAGAGTGGCGGGAGAGGCAGACCCAGTACTTC

v_call: TRBV7-3
d_call: -
j_call: TRBJ1-2
cdr3_length: 15
clone_size: many
cdr3_aa: CASSLSAGEGYGYTF
cdr3_nt: TGTGCCAGCAGCTTATCAGCAGGGGAGGGATATGGCTACACCTTC

v_call: TRBV3-1
d_call: -
j_call: TRBJ1-2
cdr3_length: 13
clone_size: -
cdr3_aa: CASSQGTSARYTF
cdr3_nt: TGTGCCAGCAGCCAAGGGACATCAGCCCGCTACACCTTC

v_call: TRBV2
d_call: -
j_call: TRBJ2-3
cdr3_length: 16
clone_size: -
cdr3_aa: CASSEALLSSTDTQYF
cdr3_nt: TGTGCCAGCAGTGAAGCGCTCCTATCTAGCACAGATACGCAGTATTTT